This TCR gamma chain originates from a study of intestinal T cells in coeliac disease. Study overall: Mean age was approximately 16 for coeliac patients versus roughly 53 for controls.

The TRG library came from 200 ng of biopsy DNA amplified with LymphoTrack primers. TCRdb reran clone calling via CATT on the multiplex PCR reads. The sample has 400 or so gamma-chain clones, around 49% seen once. Study results and caveats: Reported leave-one-out accuracy of TRD kmer clustering was around 90%. TRG clustering correctly classified 51 of 54 biopsies (approximately 94%).

Genomic DNA came from ten roughly 5.2-µm formalin-fixed paraffin-embedded scrolls per case. By share, this clone counts as large. Its specificity is unknown. The germline V gene encodes CDR1 VTNTFY and CDR2 YDVSTARD (reference sequence). The trim removed 0 bases at V and 7 bases at J, leaving 6 bases unmatched. CDR3 length: 13 residues. The V gene is TRGV3, the J gene TRGJ1 or TRGJ2. This receptor was taken from a human donor who served as a control with a normal duodenal biopsy, not a healthy volunteer. Source material: a duodenal biopsy. Here the CDR3 DNA reads TGTGCCACCTGGGACAGGTCTCACTATAAGAAACTCTTT. Its translation is CATWDRSHYKKLF.